The next 28 T cell receptor beta chains were all read from a single sample in a study of blood T cells in healthy people across ages. It was with a sample-barcoded 5' primer and a J-beta primer mix that a second PCR of roughly 6 to 11 cycles was run. TCRdb re-derived calls from the 5' RACE reads in MiXCR, one entry per CDR3 protein. Of a few hundred thousand distinct CDR3 sequences listed, 25% to 30% are singletons. Specimen: blood. Source of these receptors: a woman aged 65 to 85 in good health.

The V gene is TRBV3-1, the J gene TRBJ2-1; 14 bases are shared with TRBD2. Gene TRBJ2-7 matches the end of the DNA better, so the J call may be wrong. Per germline, CDR1 LGHDT and CDR2 YNNKEL (reference sequence). The CDR3 has 16 amino acids. The CDR3 loop is CASSREGLAGAYEQYF. The CDR3 nucleotides are TGTGCCAGCAGCCGAGAGGGACTAGCGGGGGCCTACGAGCAGTACTTC.

This clonotype was detected only a few times. The V and J genes are TRBV5-1 and TRBJ1-3; 8 bases match TRBD1. The CDR3 totals 15 residues. Germline values: CDR1 SGHRS, CDR2 YFSETQ. J lost 1 base, V lost 5 bases, and 5 bases had no gene match. The CDR3 sequence: CASRTGTGSGNTIYF. Written as DNA, the CDR3 is TGCGCCAGCAGAACCGGGACAGGATCTGGAAACACCATATATTTT.

The genes are TRBV29-1 and TRBJ1-4; possibly TRBD1 for D (6 bases). The DNA matches TRBJ2-3 better at its end, which makes the J call doubtful. The CDR3 is 15 residues long. The germline CDR1 and CDR2 sequences are SQVTM and ANQGSEA. CDR3 residues: CSGSLLGGGGDTQYF. The CDR3 nucleotides read TGCAGCGGATCGCTCCTAGGGGGTGGAGGAGATACGCAGTATTTT.

This clonotype was recorded a few times. V usage is TRBV3-1 and J usage is TRBJ1-5; 7 bases fit TRBD1. V shed 3 bases, J shed 0 bases, and the junction held 5 bases outside the gene matches. The germline CDR1 and CDR2 sequences are LGHDT and YNNKEL (reference sequence). This CDR3 contains 16 residues. CDR3 in DNA: TGTGCCAGCAGCCATTCCGACAGGGCTAGCAATCAGCCCCAGCATTTT. It codes for CASSHSDRASNQPQHF.

The chain employs TRBV7-2 and TRBJ2-7, with unresolved D. This CDR3 has 14 residues. The germline V gene encodes CDR1 SGHTA and CDR2 FQGNSA. With 3 bases removed from V and 0 bases from J, the gap between germline ends came to 9 bases. The CDR3 nucleotides read TGTGCCAGCAGCTTGGGCATAAGCTCCTACGAGCAGTACTTC. Protein product: CASSLGISSYEQYF.

The chain combines TRBV15 with TRBJ1-5; D possibly corresponds to TRBD1 (5 bases). CDR3 length: 16 amino acids. Germline V gene sequence: CDR1 LNHNV, CDR2 YYDKDF (reference sequence). V was cut by 0 bases and J by 2 bases, with 11 bases left in between. Here the CDR3 reads CATSRDILGGNQPQHF. The DNA for the CDR3 is TGTGCCACCAGCAGAGATATTCTGGGGGGCAATCAGCCCCAGCATTTT.

This clonotype was seen a handful of times. The rearrangement links TRBV28 to TRBJ1-2; D might be TRBD1 (5 bases). Germline V gene data show CDR1 as MDHEN and CDR2 as SYDVKM. The V end lost 2 bases, the J end lost 4 bases, and 23 bases lay between the germline ends. The CDR3 has 18 residues. CDR3 sequence reads: CASSLNQGVGLGAYGYTF. CDR3 nucleotides: TGTGCCAGCAGTTTAAATCAAGGGGTCGGGTTGGGAGCCTATGGCTACACCTTC.

A few counts support this clonotype. Germline and junction disagree at one end, which may indicate a read error. The chain combines TRBV20-1 with TRBJ1-4, with 7 bases that match TRBD1. The germline V gene encodes CDR1 DFQATT and CDR2 SNEGSKA (reference sequence). The CDR3 totals 14 residues. In DNA form, the CDR3 reads TGCAGTGCGTCCCCGGGACAGCTTAATGAAAAGCTGTTTTTT. Protein: CSASPGQLNEKLFF.

The rearrangement links TRBV20-1 to TRBJ1-4; D gene unclear. Germline V gene lookup returns CDR1 DFQATT and CDR2 SNEGSKA (reference sequence). V was cut by 3 bases and J by 0 bases, with 5 bases left in between. This CDR3 is 13 amino acids long. The CDR3 DNA reads TGCAGTGCTAGCCGCTCAACTAATGAAAAACTGTTTTTT. This gives the protein CSASRSTNEKLFF.

This sequence joins TRBV20-1 and TRBJ2-2; 10 nucleotides align to TRBD2. The germline V gene encodes CDR1 DFQATT and CDR2 SNEGSKA (reference sequence). The trim removed 5 bases at V and 1 base at J, leaving 4 bases unmatched. The CDR3 is 15 residues long. The CDR3 sequence is CSARTSGVNTGELFF. In DNA, the CDR3 is TGCAGTGCTCGGACTAGCGGAGTGAACACCGGGGAGCTGTTTTTT.

The chain has TRBV29-1 and TRBJ2-3; tentatively, D is TRBD1 (5 bases). Between the trimmed V and J ends, which lost 7 bases and 6 bases, there was a span of 14 bases. This CDR3 has 12 residues. Germline CDR1 SQVTM, CDR2 ANQGSEA. The CDR3 is CSGAGKGDTQYF. In DNA, the CDR3 is TGCAGCGGGGCAGGGAAAGGGGATACGCAGTATTTT.

This clonotype was detected ten times or more. This chain joins TRBV4-2 and TRBJ2-6, with D possibly matching TRBD2 (6 bases). The CDR3 extends over 18 amino acids. Germline V lookup: CDR1 LGHNA, CDR2 YNFKEQ. Trimming took off 3 bases at V and 0 bases at J, with 15 bases between the two ends. For the CDR3, the DNA is TGTGCCAGCAGCCACGTAGGCTTCGGGAGCTCTGGGGCCAACGTCCTGACTTTC. It codes for CASSHVGFGSSGANVLTF.

CDR3 DNA: TGTGCCAGCAGCTTAAGCGGGACAGGGGGAAAGACCCAGTACTTC. As protein: CASSLSGTGGKTQYF. The chain employs TRBV7-3 and TRBJ2-5; 11 bases are shared with TRBD1. V was pared by 1 base and J by 6 bases, with 4 bases of the junction left unmatched. Germline values: CDR1 SGHTA, CDR2 FQGTGA. This CDR3 has 15 residues. Looking up the rest from reference TRBV7-3 and TRBJ2-5 gives the full variable domain: GAGVSQTPSNKVTEKGKYVELRCDPISGHTALYWYRQSLGQGPEFLIYFQGTGAADDSGLPNDRFFAVRPEGSVSTLKIQRTERGDSAVYLCASSLSGTGGKTQYFGPGTRLLVL.

J is TRBJ2-3 and V is TRBV5-1, with TRBD2 as a possible D gene (5 bases). CDR1 and CDR2 (germline): SGHRS, YFSETQ. This CDR3 region has 16 residues. Deletions cut 0 bases from V and 0 bases from J, with 11 bases between. The CDR3 region is CASSLEAAASTDTQYF. The CDR3, as DNA: TGCGCCAGCAGCTTGGAAGCAGCGGCTAGCACAGATACGCAGTATTTT.

This chain connects TRBV3-1 to TRBJ2-6; D is undetermined. The V gene's germline CDR1 is LGHDT and CDR2 YNNKEL (reference sequence). Deletions cut 0 bases from V and 1 base from J, with 10 bases between. CDR3 size: 17 residues. CDR3: CASSQDGYSSGANVLTF. For the CDR3, the DNA is TGTGCCAGCAGCCAAGATGGATACTCTTCTGGGGCCAACGTCCTGACTTTC.

The gene calls are TRBV7-6 and TRBJ2-5; perhaps TRBD1 as D (8 bases). This CDR3 region has 15 residues. Looked up from germline, CDR1 is SGHVS and CDR2 is FNYEAQ. Deletions cut 5 bases from V and 1 base from J, with 14 bases between. The CDR3: CASSLNRGGQETQYF. The CDR3 region has the DNA TGTGCCAGCAGCCTCAACAGGGGGGGCCAAGAGACCCAGTACTTC.

In its sample, this clonotype was seen a few times. The chain has TRBV28 and TRBJ1-1, with D possibly TRBD1 on 5 matching bases. The ends were cut back, 3 bases at V and 5 bases at J, with 13 bases in the middle. Germline lookup yields CDR1 MDHEN and CDR2 SYDVKM. This CDR3 is built from 14 residues. The CDR3 loop is CASSFGRARTEAFF. CDR3 DNA: TGTGCCAGCAGTTTTGGCAGGGCGCGGACTGAAGCTTTCTTT.

This clonotype appeared a few times. The V call is TRBV5-1, the J call TRBJ2-5, with no clear D. Trimming left V 0 bases short and J 4 bases short, with 10 bases between. The CDR3 loop spans 14 amino acids. CDR1 and CDR2 from the germline V gene are SGHRS and YFSETQ. The CDR3 region is CASSLGVHVETQYF. In nucleotides, the CDR3 is TGCGCCAGCAGCTTGGGGGTTCACGTAGAGACCCAGTACTTC.

The chain employs TRBV14 and TRBJ1-2; 7 bases are a match to TRBD1. CDR1 is SGHDN and CDR2 is FVKESK in the germline V gene. The CDR3 runs 16 residues. V lost 1 base, J lost 3 bases, and 8 bases stayed unmatched. In DNA, the CDR3 is TGTGCCAGCAGCCAAGGGGCGAGACAGGGCCACTATGGCTACACCTTC. Translated: CASSQGARQGHYGYTF. Complete variable domain (other parts from reference TRBV14 and TRBJ1-2): EAGVTQFPSHSVIEKGQTVTLRCDPISGHDNLYWYRRVMGKEIKFLLHFVKESKQDESGMPNNRFLAERTGGTYSTLKVQPAELEDSGVYFCASSQGARQGHYGYTFGSGTRLTVV.

This clonotype was seen a handful of times. The gene calls are TRBV24-1 and TRBJ2-1; TRBD2 matches 10 bases. Germline CDR1 and CDR2: KGHDR and SFDVKD. This CDR3 contains 15 residues. J lost 10 bases, V lost 3 bases, and 8 bases had no gene match. The CDR3 protein is CATSDPGLAALEQFF. The DNA for the CDR3 is TGTGCCACCAGTGATCCTGGACTAGCGGCGTTGGAGCAGTTCTTC.

This chain joins TRBV5-1 and TRBJ2-5; D uncertain. V was clipped by 0 bases and J by 5 bases, with 11 bases between them. Germline V gene lookup returns CDR1 SGHRS and CDR2 YFSETQ. The CDR3 covers 14 residues. The CDR3 loop is CASSLGGYEETQYF. The CDR3 DNA sequence: TGCGCCAGCAGCTTGGGAGGTTATGAGGAGACCCAGTACTTC. Complete variable domain (other parts from reference TRBV5-1 and TRBJ2-5): KAGVTQTPRYLIKTRGQQVTLSCSPISGHRSVSWYQQTPGQGLQFLFEYFSETQRNKGNFPGRFSGRQFSNSRSEMNVSTLELGDSALYLCASSLGGYEETQYFGPGTRLLVL.

The chain recombines TRBV12-3 or TRBV12-4 with TRBJ2-3, with D possibly TRBD2 on 6 matching bases. The CDR3 covers 12 residues. Trimming left V 5 bases short and J 6 bases short, with 9 bases between. The chain's CDR3 is CASSDRGDTQYF. CDR3 bases: TGTGCCAGCAGTGACCGGGGGGATACGCAGTATTTT.

This chain connects TRBV7-2 to TRBJ2-5, with TRBD2 matching 7 bases. The germline gives CDR1 SGHTA, CDR2 FQGNSA. Trimming removed 5 bases from V and 7 bases from J; junction bases left unmatched: 10. The length of the CDR3 is 14 residues. The CDR3 DNA sequence: TGTGCCAGCAGCACCGTCCTAGCGGTGGGGACCCAGTACTTC. The encoded protein is CASSTVLAVGTQYF. Together with reference TRBV7-2 and TRBJ2-5, the CDR3 gives the full variable domain: GAGVSQSPSNKVTEKGKDVELRCDPISGHTALYWYRQSLGQGLEFLIYFQGNSAPDKSGLPSDRFSAERTGGSVSTLTIQRTQQEDSAVYLCASSTVLAVGTQYFGPGTRLLVL.

This clonotype was detected many times. This chain links TRBV7-9 with TRBJ1-1; D remains ambiguous. The V end was cut by 1 base, the J end by 6 bases, with 15 bases between. Germline values: CDR1 SEHNR, CDR2 FQNEAQ (reference sequence). The length of the CDR3 is 15 residues. The CDR3 region has the DNA TGTGCCAGCAGCTTAGAGATTTCCGACGGGGCTGAAGCTTTCTTT. This translates into CASSLEISDGAEAFF.

The rearrangement joins TRBV29-1 to TRBJ2-5; D call uncertain. Germline-derived CDR1 and CDR2 are SQVTM and ANQGSEA. V lost 4 bases to trimming and J lost 5 bases, with 5 bases between them. The CDR3 length is 10 residues. The CDR3 spells CSVVLETQYF. The CDR3 DNA reads TGCAGCGTTGTCTTGGAGACCCAGTACTTC.

For this clonotype: A much larger clone lies a single base off, so this may be a read error. Without the conserved terminal phenylalanine or tryptophan, this CDR3 likely stems from a read error. V gene TRBV27 combines with J gene TRBJ2-7; D call uncertain. The germline V and J ends were trimmed by 6 bases and 1 base, with 10 bases remaining between them. CDR1 MNHEY and CDR2 SMNVEV come from the germline V gene (reference sequence). The CDR3 runs to 13 residues. The CDR3 spells CASREAASYEQYL. In DNA form, the CDR3 reads TGTGCCAGCAGGGAAGCAGCGTCCTACGAGCAGTACCTC.

The CDR3 DNA follows: TGTGCCAGTAGGCTGGACAGCTTCAAAAACACTGAAGCTTTCTTT. Its translation is CASRLDSFKNTEAFF. The J gene is TRBJ1-1, the V gene TRBV19; D perhaps matches TRBD1 (6 bases). The germline V and J ends were trimmed by 6 bases and 2 bases, with 16 bases remaining between them. Germline lookup yields CDR1 LNHDA and CDR2 SQIVND (reference sequence). CDR3 length: 15 amino acids.

The rearrangement joins TRBV7-2 to TRBJ2-5, with D uncertain. The end of the DNA is better explained by TRBJ2-7, so the J call may be wrong. The germline CDR1 and CDR2 sequences are SGHTA and FQGNSA. CDR3 length equals 13 residues. The CDR3 DNA sequence: TGTGCCAGCAGCTTAACTGCTACCTACGAGCAGTACTTC. Its protein product is CASSLTATYEQYF.